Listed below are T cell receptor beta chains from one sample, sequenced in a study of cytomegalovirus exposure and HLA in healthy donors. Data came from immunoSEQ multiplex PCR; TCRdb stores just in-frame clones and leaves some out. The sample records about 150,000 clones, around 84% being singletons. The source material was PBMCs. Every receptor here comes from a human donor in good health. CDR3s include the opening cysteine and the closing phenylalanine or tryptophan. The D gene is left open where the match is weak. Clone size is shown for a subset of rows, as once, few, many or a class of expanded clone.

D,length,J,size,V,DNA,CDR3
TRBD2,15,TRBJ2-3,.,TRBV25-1,TGTGCCAGCAGTTTCGGGGGGGCAAACACAGATACGCAGTATTTT,CASSFGGANTDTQYF
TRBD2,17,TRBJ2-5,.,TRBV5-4,TGTGCCAGCAGCTTTGGGGGGGGGAACTCCAACGGAGAGACCCAGTACTTC,CASSFGGGNSNGETQYF
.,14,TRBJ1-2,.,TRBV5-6,TGTGCCAGCAGCTTGGGACTCTCCTCCGACGGCTACACCTTC,CASSLGLSSDGYTF
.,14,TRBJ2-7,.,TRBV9,TGTGCCAGCAGCGTAGCCTCCGCGACCTACGAGCAGTACTTC,CASSVASATYEQYF
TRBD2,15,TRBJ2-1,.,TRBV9,TGTGCCAGCAGCCCGAGACTAGCGACGTACAATGAGCAGTTCTTC,CASSPRLATYNEQFF
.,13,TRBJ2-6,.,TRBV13,TGTGCCAGCACCCCGCGGGGGGCCAACGTCCTGACTTTC,CASTPRGANVLTF
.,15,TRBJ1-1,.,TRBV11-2,TGTGCCAGCAGCCTCCGGGACATGACGAACACTGAAGCTTTCTTT,CASSLRDMTNTEAFF
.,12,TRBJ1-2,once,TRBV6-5,TGTGCCAGCAGTCCAGCGAACTATGGCTACACCTTC,CASSPANYGYTF
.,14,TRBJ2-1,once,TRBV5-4,TGTGCCAGCAGCCCTCCGGGAGATTACAATGAGCAGTTCTTC,CASSPPGDYNEQFF
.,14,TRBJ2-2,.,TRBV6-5,TGTGCCAGCAGCCTGTTGTGGAACACCGGGGAGCTGTTTTTT,CASSLLWNTGELFF
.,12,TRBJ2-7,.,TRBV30,TGTGCCCTTGGGGGGGCCTACTACGAGCAGTACTTC,CALGGAYYEQYF
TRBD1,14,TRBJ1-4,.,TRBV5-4,TGTGCCAGCAGCTTGGGACAGGGGATTGAAAAACTGTTTTTT,CASSLGQGIEKLFF
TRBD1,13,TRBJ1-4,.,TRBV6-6,TGTGCCAGCAGTCTCACTCGACAGGGTGGCCTGTTTTTT,CASSLTRQGGLFF
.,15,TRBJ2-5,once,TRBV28,TGTGCCAGCCTTACCCCGGGTTCAAGTTTAAAGACCCAGTACTTC,CASLTPGSSLKTQYF
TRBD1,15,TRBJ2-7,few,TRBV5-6,TGTGCCAGCAGCCTATGGGGACAGGTATTCTACGAGCAGTACTTC,CASSLWGQVFYEQYF
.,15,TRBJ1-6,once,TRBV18,TGTGCCAGCTCACCGGTGGCGGCCAATAATTCACCCCTCCACTTT,CASSPVAANNSPLHF
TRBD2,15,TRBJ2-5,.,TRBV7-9,TGTGCCAGCAGCTTCCTAGCGGGGGGCCGTGAGACCCAGTACTTC,CASSFLAGGRETQYF
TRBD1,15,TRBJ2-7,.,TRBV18,TGTGCCAGCTCACCACCTCGGACAGGGGGCTACGAGCAGTACTTC,CASSPPRTGGYEQYF
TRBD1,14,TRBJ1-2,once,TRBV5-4,TGTGCCAGCAGCCAGCCGGACAGGAGCTATGGCTACACCTTC,CASSQPDRSYGYTF
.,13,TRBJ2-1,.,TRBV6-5,TGTGCCAGCAGCCAAGGGGTCTACAATGAGCAGTTCTTC,CASSQGVYNEQFF
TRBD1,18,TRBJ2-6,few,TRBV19,TGTGCCAGTAGTATGTCAGGACAGGGTCTCTCTGGGGCCAACGTCCTGACTTTC,CASSMSGQGLSGANVLTF
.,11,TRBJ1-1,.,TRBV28,TGTGCCAGCAGCCGCGGCCCTGAAGCTTTCTTT,CASSRGPEAFF
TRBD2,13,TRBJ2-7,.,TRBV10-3,TGTGCCACCTCTAGCGGGAGGGCCGACGAGCAGTACTTC,CATSSGRADEQYF
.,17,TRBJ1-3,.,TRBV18,TGTGCCAGCTCACAAATCCACGAAACAGGAGCTGGAAACACCATATATTTT,CASSQIHETGAGNTIYF
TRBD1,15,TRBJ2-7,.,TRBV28,TGTGCCAGCAGCATAGTTAGGACAGGGTTGGACGAGCAGTACTTC,CASSIVRTGLDEQYF
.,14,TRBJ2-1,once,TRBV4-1,TGCGCCAGCAGCCACCCCCGGGTCAACAATGAGCAGTTCTTC,CASSHPRVNNEQFF
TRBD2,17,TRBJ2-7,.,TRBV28,TGTGCCAGCAGTCGGACTAGCGGGAGTGCTGGGGGCTACGAGCAGTACTTC,CASSRTSGSAGGYEQYF
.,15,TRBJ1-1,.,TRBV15,TGTGCCACCAGCAGAGGGGCCGTCCTTAACACTGAAGCTTTCTTT,CATSRGAVLNTEAFF
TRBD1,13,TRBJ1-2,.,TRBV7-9,TGTGCCAGCAGCTTAGGGGACAGCTATGGCTACACCTTC,CASSLGDSYGYTF
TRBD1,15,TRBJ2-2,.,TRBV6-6,TGTGCCAGCAGCTACGGGCAGGGGGAGACCGGGGAGCTGTTTTTT,CASSYGQGETGELFF
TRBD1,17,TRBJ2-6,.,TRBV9,TGTGCCAGCAGCGAAAGGACAGGTGGCTCTGGGGCCAACGTCCTGACTTTC,CASSERTGGSGANVLTF
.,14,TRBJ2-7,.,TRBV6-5,TGTGCCAGCAGTTACTCACGGGGAGTCTACGAGCAGTACTTC,CASSYSRGVYEQYF
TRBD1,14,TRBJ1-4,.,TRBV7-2,TGTGCCAGCAGCACCAGACAGGGGAGGGAAAAACTGTTTTTT,CASSTRQGREKLFF
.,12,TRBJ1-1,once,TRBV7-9,TGTGCCAGCAGCTCGGTAGTAACTGAAGCTTTCTTT,CASSSVVTEAFF
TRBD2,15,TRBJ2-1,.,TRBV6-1,TGTGCCAGCACCGAGGCGGGAGGGGGCTACAATGAGCAGTTCTTC,CASTEAGGGYNEQFF
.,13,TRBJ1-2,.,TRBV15,TGTGCCACCAGCCCGCGATTATTCGATGGCTACACCTTC,CATSPRLFDGYTF
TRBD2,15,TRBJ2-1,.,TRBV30,TGTGCCTGGAGTAGGGCTAGCGGCACCTACAATGAGCAGTTCTTC,CAWSRASGTYNEQFF
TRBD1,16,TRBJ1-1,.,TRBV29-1,TGCAGCGTTGAGGGGGACAGGCTTATAATGAACACTGAAGCTTTCTTT,CSVEGDRLIMNTEAFF
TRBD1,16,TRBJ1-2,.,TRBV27,TGTGCCAGCAGCCTATACGGGACAGTCCCAAACTATGGCTACACCTTC,CASSLYGTVPNYGYTF
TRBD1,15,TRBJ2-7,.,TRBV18,TGTGCCAGCTCACCAGCATTGACAGGGGGGCAAGAGCAGTACTTC,CASSPALTGGQEQYF
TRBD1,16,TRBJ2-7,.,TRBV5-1,TGCGCCAGCAGCCCGGTCCTGACAGGGGGCGCCTACGAGCAGTACTTC,CASSPVLTGGAYEQYF
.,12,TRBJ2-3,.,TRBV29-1,TGCAGCGTTGATTCAGGGGAAGATACGCAGTATTTT,CSVDSGEDTQYF